Reported below is one T cell receptor (beta chain). Sequencing used immunoSEQ multiplex PCR; TCRdb keeps in-frame clones, though not all of them. The sample carries roughly 11,000 clones, roughly 96% recorded once. This sample was included in a study of monozygotic twins with cystic fibrosis. The CDR3 totals 14 residues. Germline-derived CDR1 and CDR2 are MNHEY and SVGAGI. With 2 bases removed from V and 0 bases from J, the gap between germline ends came to 7 bases. The rearrangement uses TRBV6-5 and TRBJ1-2; D unresolved. The sequencing sample was made of blood. The TCR sequence derives from a boy younger than 18 with cystic fibrosis. The DNA of the CDR3 is TGTGCCAGCAGTTACGGTCAAACTAACTATGGCTACACCTTC. It codes for CASSYGQTNYGYTF.